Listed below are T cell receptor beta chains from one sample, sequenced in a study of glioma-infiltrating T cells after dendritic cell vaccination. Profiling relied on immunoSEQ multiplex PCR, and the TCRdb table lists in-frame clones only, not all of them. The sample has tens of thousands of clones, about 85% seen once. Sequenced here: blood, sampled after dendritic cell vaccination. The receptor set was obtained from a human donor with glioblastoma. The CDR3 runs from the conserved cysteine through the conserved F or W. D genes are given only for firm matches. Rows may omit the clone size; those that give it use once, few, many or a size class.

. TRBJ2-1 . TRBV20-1 CRPLNEQFF TGCAGGCCGCTAAATGAGCAGTTCTTC
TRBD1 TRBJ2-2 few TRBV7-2 CASSFFSGGRTGELFF TGTGCCAGCAGCTTTTTCTCAGGGGGTAGGACCGGGGAGCTGTTTTTT
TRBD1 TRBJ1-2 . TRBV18 CASSPPKEGAHGYTF TGTGCCAGCTCACCCCCTAAAGAGGGGGCGCATGGCTACACCTTC
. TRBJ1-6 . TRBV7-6 CASRDSSWSPLHF TGTGCCAGCAGGGACAGTAGTTGGTCACCCCTCCACTTT
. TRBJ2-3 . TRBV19 CASSIGAGETDTQYF TGTGCCAGTAGTATCGGGGCAGGGGAAACAGATACGCAGTATTTT
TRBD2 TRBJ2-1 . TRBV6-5 CASSLQTSGSREQFF TGTGCCAGCAGTCTCCAGACTAGCGGGAGTCGAGAGCAGTTCTTC
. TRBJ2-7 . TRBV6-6 CASSFPGQNYEQYF TGTGCCAGCAGTTTCCCCGGACAGAACTACGAGCAGTACTTC
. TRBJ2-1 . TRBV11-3 CASSLELASYNEQFF TGTGCCAGCAGCTTAGAGTTAGCGAGCTACAATGAGCAGTTCTTC
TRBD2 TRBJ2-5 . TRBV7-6 CASSLGVGGETQYF TGTGCCAGCAGCTTAGGGGTCGGGGGGGAGACCCAGTACTTC
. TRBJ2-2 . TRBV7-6 CASSPKTRRDGELFF TGTGCCAGCAGCCCAAAGACTAGAAGGGACGGGGAGCTGTTTTTT
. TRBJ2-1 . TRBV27 CASSLSWTASSYNEQFF TGTGCCAGCAGTTTATCATGGACAGCGAGCTCCTACAATGAGCAGTTCTTC
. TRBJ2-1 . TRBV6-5 CASSYSGGSYNEQFF TGTGCCAGCAGTTACTCGGGGGGTTCCTACAATGAGCAGTTCTTC
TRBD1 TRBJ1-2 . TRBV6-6 CASSYWTGGDGYTF TGTGCCAGCAGTTACTGGACAGGGGGCGATGGCTACACCTTC
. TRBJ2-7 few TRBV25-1 CASSEGASYEQYF TGTGCCAGCAGTGAGGGGGCCTCCTACGAGCAGTACTTC
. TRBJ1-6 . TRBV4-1 CASSQQGTNSPLHF TGCGCCAGCAGCCAGCAGGGGACGAATTCACCCCTCCACTTT
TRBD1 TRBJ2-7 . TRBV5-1 CASSLLGQASYEQYF TGCGCCAGCAGCTTGCTGGGACAGGCTTCCTACGAGCAGTACTTC
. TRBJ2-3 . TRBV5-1 CASSLAWTQLSDTQYF TGCGCCAGCAGCTTGGCCTGGACTCAGCTATCCGATACGCAGTATTTT
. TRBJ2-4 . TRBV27 CARRFAGAKNIQYF TGTGCCAGGAGGTTTGCGGGGGCCAAAAACATTCAGTACTTC
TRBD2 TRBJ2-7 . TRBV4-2 CASSQGSAGGAYEQYF TGTGCCAGCAGCCAAGGTTCAGCGGGAGGGGCCTACGAGCAGTACTTC
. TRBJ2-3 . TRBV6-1 CASSEAVRGTQYF TGTGCCAGCAGTGAAGCGGTCCGGGGGACGCAGTATTTT
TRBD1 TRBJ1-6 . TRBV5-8 CASSSWDRLDSPLHF TGTGCCAGCAGCTCTTGGGACAGGCTGGACTCACCCCTCCACTTT
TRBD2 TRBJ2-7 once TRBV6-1 CASSEPGLAGGQYF TGTGCCAGCAGTGAGCCCGGACTAGCGGGAGGCCAGTACTTC
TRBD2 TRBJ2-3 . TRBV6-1 CASSVQGLAGTDTQYF TGTGCCAGCAGTGTGCAGGGACTAGCGGGCACAGATACGCAGTATTTT
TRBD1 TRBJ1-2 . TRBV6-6 CASSNDPGQNYGYTF TGTGCCAGCAGTAACGATCCGGGACAGAACTATGGCTACACCTTC
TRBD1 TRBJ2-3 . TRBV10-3 CAISDPQGANTDTQYF TGTGCCATCAGTGACCCACAGGGGGCTAACACAGATACGCAGTATTTT
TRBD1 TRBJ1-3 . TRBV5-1 CASRAGQASGNTIYF TGCGCCAGCAGGGCCGGACAGGCCTCTGGAAACACCATATATTTT
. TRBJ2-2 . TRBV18 CASSPTLFRGTLNTGELFF TGTGCCAGCTCACCTACGTTGTTTAGGGGGACACTGAACACCGGGGAGCTGTTTTTT
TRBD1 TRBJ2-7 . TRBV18 CASSLRTGGSYEQYF TGTGCCAGCTCACTACGGACAGGGGGATCCTACGAGCAGTACTTC
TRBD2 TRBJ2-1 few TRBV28 CASYSVWASGRHLSSYNEQFF TGTGCCAGCTACAGCGTGTGGGCTAGCGGGAGACACCTTAGCTCCTACAATGAGCAGTTCTTC
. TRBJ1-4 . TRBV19 CASNSWDKVEKLFF TGTGCCAGTAATTCTTGGGACAAGGTTGAAAAACTGTTTTTT